This TCR beta chain was identified in a study of OX40 agonist ivuxolimab in advanced cancers. Study-wide background: Ivuxolimab, an agonistic anti-OX40 (CD134) antibody, was given to patients. Under the entry rules, prior anti-PD-1, anti-PD-L1 or anti-CTLA-4 therapy was allowed, and 35% to 40% had some. Study-wide findings and caveats: Compared with CD4+, CD8+ T cells on average had more expanded clones.

Comments on this clone: Its antigen remains unknown.

Only in-frame clones appear in the TCRdb table, and some are missing; sequencing was by immunoSEQ multiplex PCR. This sample has roughly 50,000 clones; about 89% occur once, and the top ten carry roughly a third. Germline V gives CDR1 SGDLS, CDR2 YYNGEE. V dropped 0 bases and J dropped 5 bases, with 14 bases sitting between them. The CDR3 has 15 residues. V and J are TRBV9 and TRBJ1-2; D gene uncertain. The clonotype originates from an adult with an advanced solid tumor such as melanoma, head and neck, liver or kidney cancer. Sample: CD4+ or CD8+ T cells sorted from blood, taken in a trial of the OX40 agonist ivuxolimab. CDR3 sequence: CASSVDGVVGYGYTF. The CDR3 DNA reads as TGTGCCAGCAGCGTAGACGGGGTGGTGGGTTATGGCTACACCTTC.